Here is one T cell receptor beta chain with its context. The sample comes from a study of OX40 agonist ivuxolimab in advanced cancers. Generated by immunoSEQ multiplex PCR, the TCRdb table keeps only in-frame clones and is missing some. The sample includes roughly 60,000 clones, roughly nine tenths of them seen just once. Germline CDR1 WSHSY, CDR2 SAAADI. V was cut by 11 bases and J by 6 bases, with 17 bases left in between. The length of the CDR3 is 13 residues. The input for sequencing was CD4+ or CD8+ T cells sorted from blood, taken in a trial of the OX40 agonist ivuxolimab. The sequence was obtained from an adult with an advanced solid tumor such as melanoma, head and neck, liver or kidney cancer. This sequence joins TRBV10-2 and TRBJ2-1; a weak D match, TRBD2 (5 bases). CDR3 in amino acids: CASGLAAPNEQFF. The CDR3 nucleotides are TGCGCCTCTGGGCTAGCAGCCCCCAATGAGCAGTTCTTC.